What follows describes a single TCR beta chain. Its cognate antigen has yet to be identified. There are no base qualities to consult, and no much larger clone falls within one base. The cohort comprised some 730 healthy bone marrow donors. At the time of sampling, every cohort member was nominally healthy, though immune exposures that went unrecorded were likely present. The donor tested CMV seropositive and was one of the 289 seropositive cohort members. A peripheral blood sample was provided by each donor, and peripheral blood mononuclear cells were used for TCR beta sequencing. Genomic DNA extraction from the blood cell samples was performed with the Qiagen DNeasy Blood Extraction Kit. As encoded in the germline V gene (reference sequence), CDR1 is LNHDA while CDR2 is SQIVND. Unmatched junction bases come to 17, with V trimmed by 5 bases and J by 7 bases. The CDR3 starts with the cysteine, ends with the phenylalanine, and has 16 residues. The DNA shown is the 48-base CDR3, in frame from base 1.

The record originates from a study of cytomegalovirus exposure and HLA in healthy donors (dated by TCRdb to between 2016 and 2019). For context, the study as a whole: According to an earlier analysis of several hundred of the donors, 200 million or so T cells yielded 117 million unique TCR beta sequences and about 300 Gb of sequence data. Four to six DR-DQ haplotypes were handled as single units for association and clustering, since linkage in the cohort was strong. Donor age, sex, ethnicity and CMV serostatus were collected together with the repertoire data. In a later analysis, previously published TCR beta repertoires from about 640 donors were re-analyzed and high-resolution HLA genotyping was added so that TCR occurrence patterns could be studied. Typing coverage differed by locus: A, B, C, DRB1 and DQB1 were typed in roughly 620-630 donors, DQA1 in about 510, DPA1 in roughly 590, and DPB1 in 472. The T cell repertoires of 666 subjects were profiled by immunosequencing and related to cytomegalovirus serostatus. Every repertoire in the discovery cohort had been generated on one and the same sequencing platform. The later analysis used no new phenotypic data to find candidate immune exposures, relying instead on TCR beta sequences and their occurrence across donors. HLA typing included class I and class II loci at four-digit resolution. The genetic ancestry cluster associated with self-reported Caucasian donors included approximately 85% of the 398 genotyped donors. Across around 400 genotyped donors of the cohort, an average of roughly 230,000 unique TCR beta nucleotide sequences per donor were sequenced, and roughly 18% of those sequences were non-productive. In an earlier analysis of a few hundred of the donors, high-throughput TCR beta sequencing was used to judge whether each TCR beta V gene segment behaved as functional or pseudogenic. In a later genetic analysis, genome-wide SNP genotypes for about 65% of the 666 donors were used, and that subset was treated as a discovery cohort. The aim of the study was to test whether cataloging public T cell receptors could identify signatures of past pathogen exposure. To predict cytomegalovirus infection status, the study brought together high-throughput TCR immunosequencing, statistical association of individual TCRs with disease status, and machine learning. An early release that covered around 590 HLA-typed donors contained approximately 320 gigabases of sequencing data and 65 million to 100 million unique TCR sequences. Along with the approximately 700-subject first cohort, a separate validation cohort of more than 90 different subjects was used. Findings and caveats that apply to the study as a whole: A further reported finding was that TCR beta sequences accurately predicted the HLA-A and HLA-B alleles for most subjects in the first cohort. A later analysis associated 16,951 TCR beta sequences with specific HLA alleles at a false discovery rate of 0.05. Seventeen rarely observed V segments, including chromosome 9 orphons, were excluded from the earlier analysis of just under 600 of the donors because counts were too low. When HLA alleles, especially DR and DQ, strongly co-occurred, attributing TCR associations to individual alleles was difficult. A few of the identified cytomegalovirus-associated TCR beta chains were confirmed in vitro to be specific for cytomegalovirus antigens. Some IMGT-functional V segments, including TRBV6-2 and TRBV6-3, could not be told apart with the 87-base-pair reads, so those segments were excluded. Because HLA typing was missing for some donors at each locus, association tests included only the typed subset. In the study, 164 TCR beta chains were listed as associated with cytomegalovirus. The classifier was reported to diagnose cytomegalovirus status with high specificity and sensitivity in both the original cohort and the validation cohort. Compared with equally common non-associated chains, HLA-associated TCR beta chains in a later analysis were more clonally expanded and had lower generation probabilities. According to a later analysis, parvovirus B19, influenza, CMV and Epstein-Barr virus appeared linked to several top co-occurrence clusters. In a later genetic analysis, fewer N-insertions in productive TCRs were reported among donors in an Asian-associated ancestry cluster than the approximately 710-donor mean. In a later analysis, the rate of TCR association differed among HLA loci, with DRB1 alleles having the most associated TCRs and HLA-C alleles having the fewest. A cluster of highly shared sequence variants was judged likely to be a technical artifact of the sequencing pipeline. Linkage disequilibrium might explain the correlated functional status among segregating V segments, but an unknown experimental factor could not be excluded. Broadly in line with IMGT annotations, most TCR beta V segments showed up in productive rearrangements about 87% or about 30% of the time in an earlier analysis of 450 to 750 of the donors. The presence/absence analyses assumed that sequencing depth was roughly uniform across donors, and that assumption may not be true. CMV serostatus was the only immune exposure information available for the cohort. According to the authors, the approach could potentially be generalized to other disease states and immunological phenotypes. An association between a missense DCLRE1C variant and V-gene and J-gene trimming of TCR beta chains was found in a later genetic analysis and replicated in an independent cohort. Most CMV-associated TCR beta chains appeared to be HLA-restricted in a later analysis, and the HLA associations seemed to be driven largely by CMV exposure. Only TCR beta chains were sequenced in this cohort, and the absence of alpha or paired-chain data limited detectable features. Across donors, most TCR sequences were observed very rarely, whereas some public TCRs were present in many individuals.

Receptors were amplified or captured by the immunoSEQ multiplex PCR assay. A mixture of 60 forward primers for TCR Vbeta segments and 13 reverse primers for TCR Jbeta segments was used in the multiplex PCR. A multiplex PCR assay on genomic DNA amplified the CDR3 region of rearranged TCR beta genes. Amplified TCR beta libraries were sequenced as 87-base-pair reads on the Illumina HiSeq System. The authors' pipeline ran thus. A later analysis counted some 80 million unique TCR beta chains across the 670 or so repertoires, and around 9.9 million of these chains were shared by at least two donors. Raw reads were error-corrected and collapsed into unique sequences with a nearest-neighbor algorithm that merged closely related sequences to remove PCR and sequencing errors. CDR3 sequences were aligned to IMGT reference sequences to assign V, D and J gene segments. For a sequence to be retained, a match of at least six nucleotides to both a V gene segment and a J gene segment was required. Rearrangements were classified as productive when the CDR3 lacked stop codons and remained in frame with V and J, and all other rearrangements were classified as non-productive. Following IMGT convention, CDR3 was defined as the stretch from the second conserved V-encoded cysteine up to the conserved J-encoded phenylalanine. The earlier analysis of more than 450 of the donors excluded sequences that lacked an unambiguous match to a single V gene segment. An earlier analysis of a few hundred of the donors called V segments functional above 56.7% productive rearrangements and segregating when the between-donor standard deviation exceeded 5%. To diagnose cytomegalovirus status from the catalog of TCR beta chain sequences, a statistical classification framework was built. V and J gene assignment, in a later analysis, came from comparing TCR nucleotide sequences with IMGT/GENE-DB human TR gene sequences. In a later analysis, CDR3 sequences and most-parsimonious VDJ recombination scenarios were assigned using the TCRdist pipeline. In a later analysis, each TCR beta chain was defined by its CDR3 amino acid sequence together with its V-gene family, and reads without a unique V-gene family were excluded. As a way to deal with suspected cross-contamination and a sequencing artifact, a later analysis dropped roughly 600 nucleotide sequences that were highly shared and had low generation probability. In a later analysis, a clonal expansion index for each public chain was calculated from normalized within-repertoire ranks of inferred template counts. A later analysis computed generation probabilities with a VDJ recombination model fitted to out-of-frame rearrangements, and checked the results against IGoR. In a later analysis, TCR-TCR, TCR-HLA and TCR-CMV co-occurrence was scored with hypergeometric tests, and a repertoire-size bias correction was applied to TCR pairs. False discovery rates were estimated in a later analysis by permuting HLA or CMV assignments 20 times. In a later analysis, co-occurring TCRs were grouped using DBSCAN, with TCRdist sequence similarity added in when clustering inside HLA-allele-positive subsets. Co-occurrence clustering excluded repertoires with fewer than 30,000 or more than 120,000 public chains, plus five with anomalous nucleotide sharing. TCRdb retrieved this table from immuneACCESS and kept in-frame rearrangements only. Not all clones are present; in checked studies, unresolved V genes account for under half, and no reason is known for the remainder. The V and J calls and clone size were taken over from that table, and D and trimming were inferred from the DNA. Here the sample has about 43,000 clones; 55% to 75% occur a single time. The top ten clonotypes cover approximately 12% of the sample.

The chain links TRBV19 with TRBJ2-7; TRBD1 fits 7 bases in the junction. The sequence derives from a man between 60 and 70 years old in good health and CMV-seropositive. The specimen was PBMCs. The DNA reads TGTGCCAGTAGTCCCAGGGGACAGCGGACCTCCCGGGAGCAGTACTTC. Translated, it reads CASSPRGQRTSREQYF.